Shown below are 23 T cell receptor beta chains from a single sample sequenced in a study of CD8 T cells in ankylosing spondylitis. MiXCR was run by TCRdb on the 5' RACE reads, yielding one entry per CDR3 protein. Altogether 100,000 to 150,000 distinct CDR3 sequences are present, 9.3% being singletons, with the ten largest covering roughly 3.4%. Sequenced: blood, either unsorted or a sorted T cell fraction (not recorded which). These receptors all stem from a male donor with ankylosing spondylitis or in good health (not recorded which).

This clonotype showed up just a few times. The rearrangement joins TRBV7-9 to TRBJ2-5; TRBD1 aligns across 7 bases. Looked up from germline, CDR1 is SEHNR and CDR2 is FQNEAQ (reference sequence). The V segment lost 2 bases and the J segment 4 bases; nucleotides outside the gene matches: 1. The CDR3 length is 13 residues. This CDR3 is CASSLNRGETQYF. The CDR3 DNA reads TGTGCCAGCAGCTTAAACAGGGGAGAGACCCAGTACTTC.

This clonotype has only a few counts. V is TRBV20-1 and J is TRBJ2-7, with 9 nucleotides matching TRBD2. V lost 1 base, J lost 5 bases, and 9 bases stayed unmatched. Germline V CDR1 and CDR2: DFQATT, SNEGSKA (reference sequence). The CDR3 length is 15 residues. CDR3 residues: CSARVFSGSLDEQYF. CDR3 bases: TGCAGTGCTAGAGTTTTTAGCGGGAGTCTAGACGAGCAGTACTTC.

This clonotype has a handful of counts. The chain carries TRBV20-1 and TRBJ2-1, with unresolved D. From germline, CDR1 is DFQATT and CDR2 SNEGSKA (reference sequence). The CDR3 has 15 residues. The V and J ends lost 3 bases and 3 bases respectively, with 15 bases between them. CDR3 loop: CSASWLWGDYNEQFF. The CDR3 DNA is TGCAGTGCTAGCTGGCTTTGGGGTGACTACAATGAGCAGTTCTTC.

There are many counts of this clonotype. The J gene is TRBJ2-7, the V gene TRBV5-1, with 12 bases aligning to TRBD2. CDR1 and CDR2 from the germline V gene are SGHRS and YFSETQ. This CDR3 has 16 amino acids. The ends lost 0 bases at V and 3 bases at J; junction bases unmatched: 4. CDR3 protein: CASSLGPGLAGYEQYF. The CDR3 region has the DNA TGCGCCAGCAGCTTGGGACCGGGACTAGCGGGCTACGAGCAGTACTTC.

This clonotype was picked up a small number of times. The V gene is TRBV7-6, the J gene TRBJ2-7; TRBD1 agrees at 11 bases. Germline V gene sequence: CDR1 SGHVS, CDR2 FNYEAQ. Trimming removed 8 bases from V and 3 bases from J; junction bases left unmatched: 6. The CDR3 sequence is 14 residues long. The CDR3 DNA sequence: TGTGCCAGCGGCACCGGGACAGGGGGCTACGAGCAGTACTTC. This encodes CASGTGTGGYEQYF. The variable domain in full, completed from reference TRBV7-6 and TRBJ2-7, reads GAGVSQSPRYKVTKRGQDVALRCDPISGHVSLYWYRQALGQGPEFLTYFNYEAQQDKSGLPNDRFSAERPEGSISTLTIQRTEQRDSAMYRCASGTGTGGYEQYFGPGTRLTVT.

Details on this clonotype: Just one base apart from a much larger clone, this may be a read error. This chain joins TRBV15 and TRBJ1-2; TRBD1 is a possible D gene (5 bases). There are 15 residues in the CDR3. Germline assignment: CDR1 LNHNV and CDR2 YYDKDF (reference sequence). The CDR3 bases are TGTGTCACCAGCAGAGATCTCGGGGCTTTCTATGGCTACACCTTC. It specifies CVTSRDLGAFYGYTF. The complete variable domain, with remaining parts taken from reference TRBV15 and TRBJ1-2, reads DAMVIQNPRYQVTQFGKPVTLSCSQTLNHNVMYWYQQKSSQAPKLLFHYYDKDFNNEADTPDNFQSRRPNTSFCFLDIRSPGLGDTAMYLCVTSRDLGAFYGYTFGSGTRLTVV.

This clonotype was picked up many times. This chain uses TRBV29-1 with TRBJ2-1; D remains unclear. The CDR3 is 12 residues long. Trimming stripped 7 bases from V and 6 bases from J, with 13 bases between. Germline V lookup: CDR1 SQVTM, CDR2 ANQGSEA. CDR3: CSAQLLSNEQFF. The DNA of the CDR3 is TGCAGCGCTCAACTTCTTTCCAATGAGCAGTTCTTC.

In this sample, this clonotype turned up many times. V is TRBV7-2 and J is TRBJ2-4, with D perhaps given as TRBD1 or TRBD2 (6 bases each). V was shortened by 2 bases and J by 5 bases, with 13 bases between the two germline ends. CDR3 length: 15 residues. Germline assignment: CDR1 SGHTA and CDR2 FQGNSA. The CDR3 DNA sequence: TGTGCCAGCAGCTTAAGCGGAGGGGGTGAAAACATTCAGTACTTC. Amino acids: CASSLSGGGENIQYF.

A few counts support this clonotype. The gene calls are TRBV15 and TRBJ2-1, with TRBD2 matching over 7 bases. V trimming: 1 base; J trimming: 15 bases; junction bases outside the gene matches: 18. The CDR3 spans 16 residues. The germline V gene has CDR1 LNHNV and CDR2 YYDKDF (reference sequence). CDR3 in DNA: TGTGCCACCAGCAGAGTGCGGGCTAGCGGAAACGAACCCGTGTTCTTC. This gives the protein CATSRVRASGNEPVFF. The entire variable domain, with the rest obtained from reference TRBV15 and TRBJ2-1, is as follows: DAMVIQNPRYQVTQFGKPVTLSCSQTLNHNVMYWYQQKSSQAPKLLFHYYDKDFNNEADTPDNFQSRRPNTSFCFLDIRSPGLGDTAMYLCATSRVRASGNEPVFFGPGTRLTVL.

This clonotype was observed at least ten times. The J gene is TRBJ2-1, the V gene TRBV6-6; tentatively, D is TRBD2 (6 bases). Germline assignment: CDR1 MNHNY and CDR2 SVGAGI (reference sequence). The CDR3 has 13 residues. V was cut by 5 bases and J by 9 bases, with 14 bases left in between. CDR3 bases: TGTGCCAGCAGTGAGGGTCGGGAGACTGAGCAGTTCTTC. This sequence encodes CASSEGRETEQFF.

This clonotype was counted many times. This chain connects TRBV12-3 or TRBV12-4 to TRBJ2-1, with 12 bases fitting TRBD2. This CDR3 comprises 15 residues. V lost 5 bases to trimming and J lost 7 bases; unmatched junction nucleotides: 6. The DNA of the CDR3 is TGTGCCAGCAGTAAAACTAGCGGGAGGTTGAATGAGCAGTTCTTC. Its translation: CASSKTSGRLNEQFF.

This clonotype was counted between two and nine times. The V call is TRBV5-1, the J call TRBJ2-1; TRBD2 is a possible D gene (6 bases). CDR1 is SGHRS and CDR2 is YFSETQ in the germline V gene. Trimming pared 0 bases from V and 12 bases from J, leaving 19 bases between. This CDR3 is 15 amino acids long. The CDR3 DNA reads TGCGCCAGCAGCTTGGTCCCGGACACAAACGGGGGGCAGTTCTTC. It codes for CASSLVPDTNGGQFF.

This clonotype has a count of ten or more. The chain recombines TRBV12-3 or TRBV12-4 with TRBJ2-7; TRBD1 matches at 7 bases. Trimming cost V 2 bases and J 6 bases; bases outside gene matches: 7. This CDR3 is 14 amino acids long. The CDR3, as DNA: TGTGCCAGCAGTTTATTACAGGGGAGCTCCGAGCAGTACTTC. Translated, it gives CASSLLQGSSEQYF.

This clonotype occurred many times. The V and J genes are TRBV14 and TRBJ1-3; D is unresolved. Trimming removed 0 bases at V and 3 bases at J, with 6 bases between. The CDR3 spans 14 residues. The V gene's germline CDR1 is SGHDN and CDR2 FVKESK. The CDR3: CASSQDRGGNTIYF. In nucleotides, the CDR3 is TGTGCCAGCAGCCAAGACCGGGGTGGAAACACCATATATTTT.

This clonotype was observed at least ten times. This chain links TRBV6-1 with TRBJ2-3; D unclear. The CDR3 sequence is 13 residues long. The germline V gene has CDR1 MNHNS and CDR2 SASEGT. Trimming cost V 7 bases and J 0 bases, with 8 bases left between them. In DNA, the CDR3 is TGTGCCAGCAAGAAGGACAGCACAGATACGCAGTATTTT. This encodes CASKKDSTDTQYF.

Many counts were recorded for this clonotype. This chain joins TRBV20-1 and TRBJ1-1, with D unresolved. From germline, CDR1 is DFQATT and CDR2 SNEGSKA (reference sequence). V was cut by 1 base and J by 0 bases, with 9 bases left in between. The CDR3 has 14 residues. CDR3 nucleotides: TGCAGTGCTAGAGCCCCTCGGCTGAACACTGAAGCTTTCTTT. It is translated as CSARAPRLNTEAFF.

V and J are TRBV5-1 and TRBJ1-2; the D gene is possibly TRBD1 (6 bases). The CDR3 is made up of 15 amino acids. The germline V and J ends were trimmed by 0 bases and 4 bases, with 13 bases remaining between them. The germline V gene has CDR1 SGHRS and CDR2 YFSETQ. CDR3 bases: TGCGCCAGCAGCTTGGGTACCGGACAGCTCTATGGCTACACCTTC. Its translation is CASSLGTGQLYGYTF.

This clonotype showed up just a few times. The chain employs TRBV5-1 and TRBJ2-3, with TRBD1 matching 8 bases. Germline CDR1 reads SGHRS; CDR2 reads YFSETQ. The CDR3 is 15 residues long. V lost 4 bases and J lost 3; bases outside the gene matches: 7. The CDR3 loop reads CASSQPDRVTDTQYF. The DNA of the CDR3 is TGCGCCAGCAGCCAACCGGACAGGGTGACAGATACGCAGTATTTT.

In this sample, this clonotype turned up many times. In DNA, the CDR3 is TGTGCCAGCAGCTATTTAGAGTACAATGAGCAGTTCTTC. This codes for CASSYLEYNEQFF. The chain employs TRBV4-2 and TRBJ2-1; D is unresolved. With 5 bases removed from V and 4 bases from J, the gap between germline ends came to 9 bases. The CDR3 runs 13 residues. Germline V CDR1 and CDR2: LGHNA, YNFKEQ.

This clonotype was detected ten times or more. The CDR3 coding sequence is TGCAGTTTTAACTCGGGGACCCTTTATACGCAGTATTTT. Translating gives CSFNSGTLYTQYF. The chain is built from TRBV20-1 and TRBJ2-3; either TRBD1 or TRBD2 may fit D (5 bases each). V dropped 8 bases and J dropped 7 bases, with 19 bases sitting between them. Germline V gene sequence: CDR1 DFQATT, CDR2 SNEGSKA (reference sequence). This CDR3 is built from 13 residues.

In its sample, this clonotype was seen a few times. The rearrangement links TRBV28 to TRBJ1-4; TRBD1 matches 8 bases. Per the germline V gene, CDR1 is MDHEN and CDR2 is SYDVKM. CDR3 length equals 16 residues. Unmatched junction bases numbered 10, after V lost 2 bases and J lost 8 bases. CDR3 loop: CASSLMGGTGREKLFF. CDR3 coding DNA: TGTGCCAGCAGTTTAATGGGGGGGACAGGAAGAGAAAAACTGTTTTTT.

This clonotype showed up just a few times. The rearrangement joins TRBV3-1 to TRBJ2-7; possibly TRBD2 for D (5 bases). The V end was cut by 2 bases, the J end by 6 bases, with 14 bases between. This CDR3 is 14 amino acids long. Germline CDR1 LGHDT, CDR2 YNNKEL (reference sequence). The CDR3 here is CASSQNPGEGEQYF. The CDR3 DNA is TGTGCCAGCAGCCAAAATCCAGGAGAGGGCGAGCAGTACTTC.

This clonotype has at least ten counts. The CDR3 region has the DNA TGTGCCAGCAGTCTTTCCCCCATCGGTGACCACGAGCAGTACTTC. As protein: CASSLSPIGDHEQYF. J is TRBJ2-7 and V is TRBV28; D call uncertain. Germline values: CDR1 MDHEN, CDR2 SYDVKM. This CDR3 is 15 amino acids long. V lost 5 bases and J lost 5, with 19 bases in between.